The present TCR beta chain was sequenced within a study of regulatory T cells in long-lasting Graves disease. Study overall: Patients newly diagnosed with Graves' had been on antithyroid drugs for under 3 months.

CDR3 length: 14 residues. Germline values: CDR1 SGHNT, CDR2 YYREEE (reference sequence). V dropped 0 bases and J dropped 0 bases, with 6 bases sitting between them. Building the TCR beta libraries relied on iRepertoire HTBI primers, and CDR3 regions underwent Arm-PCR. In the study's own analysis: Among the samples, 62 TRBV and 14 TRBJ segments were identified. Each CDR3 protein gets one entry after TCRdb re-called the multiplex PCR reads with MiXCR. The authors' filters were not applied to this entry. Here the sample spans some 500,000 distinct CDR3 sequences, about 13% being singletons. The time point was: newly diagnosed GD, antithyroid drugs for less than 3 months. After RNA was extracted from PBMCs, the TCR library was made from it. These records were also assigned to another study, of T cells in Graves' hyperthyroidism and ophthalmopathy.

This TCR derives from a man aged 30 to 39 with Graves disease. Sequenced material: peripheral blood mononuclear cells (PBMCs), taken at new diagnosis, from a patient treated with antithyroid drugs. V gene TRBV5-4 combines with J gene TRBJ2-5, with D maybe TRBD1 (5 bases). CDR3 sequence: CASSLDRYQETQYF. The CDR3, as DNA: TGTGCCAGCAGCTTGGACAGGTACCAAGAGACCCAGTACTTC.